A single sample gave rise to the 31 T cell receptor beta chains below, sequenced in a study of blood T cells in healthy people across ages. Sample-barcoded 5' priming and a J-beta primer mix drove a second PCR of about 7 to 12 cycles. Via MiXCR, TCRdb re-called the 5' RACE reads, giving one row per CDR3 protein. Among 1.5 million to 2 million distinct CDR3 sequences listed, around 40% were seen once. The sequenced sample was blood. Receptors were obtained from a human donor in good health.

This clonotype was observed a few times. The gene calls are TRBV7-8 and TRBJ2-4; the D is unclear. Trimming shortened V by 5 bases and J by 7 bases, and 15 bases separated the two germline ends. CDR1 and CDR2 (germline): SGHVS, FQNEAQ. There are 14 residues in the CDR3. The CDR3 DNA reads TGTGCCAGCAGCCCCCCCGCGTTCCAGAACATTCAGTACTTC. This codes for CASSPPAFQNIQYF.

This clonotype was counted between two and nine times. The J gene is TRBJ2-5, the V gene TRBV29-1, with D tentatively TRBD1 or TRBD2 (6 bases each). V lost 6 bases, J lost 2 bases, and 10 bases lay in between. Germline-derived CDR1 and CDR2 are SQVTM and ANQGSEA. The CDR3 runs to 12 residues. CDR3 amino acids: CSVGAGQETQYF. In DNA form, the CDR3 reads TGCAGCGTGGGGGCGGGACAAGAGACCCAGTACTTC.

The sample holds a few counts of this clonotype. This chain joins TRBV7-2 and TRBJ2-3, with a tentative D call TRBD2 (6 bases). V lost 1 base and J lost 5, with 22 bases in between. This CDR3 has 18 residues. Germline V gene sequence: CDR1 SGHTA, CDR2 FQGNSA. CDR3 sequence reads: CASSLELGGLLPRDTQYF. The CDR3 bases are TGTGCCAGCAGCTTAGAGTTGGGGGGACTCCTACCGCGAGATACGCAGTATTTT.

The chain recombines TRBV5-1 with TRBJ1-2; 8 bases fit TRBD1. There are 14 residues in the CDR3. Germline assignment: CDR1 SGHRS and CDR2 YFSETQ. After removal of 7 bases from V and 2 bases from J, the junction contained 7 bases not matched to a gene. CDR3 protein: CASGPQGVNYGYTF. The CDR3 nucleotides are TGCGCCAGCGGTCCACAGGGGGTAAACTATGGCTACACCTTC.

V and J are TRBV7-6 and TRBJ1-4; 7 bases are shared with TRBD1. V gave up 6 bases and J gave up 6 bases; unmatched junction bases: 4. The V gene's germline CDR1 is SGHVS and CDR2 FNYEAQ. The CDR3 length is 13 residues. CDR3 coding DNA: TGTGCCAGCAGTCAACAGGGGTATGAAAAACTGTTTTTT. Translated, it gives CASSQQGYEKLFF.

The rearrangement joins TRBV12-3 or TRBV12-4 to TRBJ2-3; D may be TRBD1 (6 bases). V was cut by 6 bases and J by 3 bases, with 13 bases left in between. The CDR3 is made up of 14 amino acids. CDR3 sequence reads: CASRLYRETDTQYF. The CDR3 DNA reads as TGTGCCAGCAGGTTATACAGGGAGACAGATACGCAGTATTTT.

This chain connects TRBV7-9 to TRBJ1-2; D possibly corresponds to TRBD1 (5 bases). Germline V gene data show CDR1 as SEHNR and CDR2 as FQNEAQ (reference sequence). Between the trimmed V and J ends, which lost 2 bases and 4 bases, there was a span of 17 bases. This CDR3 contains 16 residues. The CDR3 bases are TGTGCCAGCAGCTTATCAACAGCAGGGAGGCCCTATGGCTACACCTTC. Translating gives CASSLSTAGRPYGYTF.

As to this clonotype: A junction end diverges from the germline sequence, so it may reflect a read error. This chain connects TRBV6-5 to TRBJ2-3; 8 nucleotides line up with TRBD2. The CDR3 runs to 14 residues. Germline values: CDR1 MNHEY, CDR2 SVGAGI. The CDR3 reads CACRISGETDTQYF. As DNA, the CDR3 is TGTGCCTGCAGGATTAGCGGGGAGACAGATACGCAGTATTTT.

This clonotype was counted only a few times. The chain employs TRBV28 and TRBJ2-7, with 7 bases lining up with TRBD1. The V segment lost 5 bases and the J segment 3 bases; nucleotides outside the gene matches: 7. The CDR3 length is 14 residues. Germline loops: CDR1 MDHEN, CDR2 SYDVKM. CDR3 DNA sequence: TGTGCCAGCAGTGCGGACAGGAGCTACTACGAGCAGTACTTC. It encodes CASSADRSYYEQYF.

This clonotype was counted between two and nine times. The chain has TRBV11-2 and TRBJ2-1, with D unclear. Germline V gene lookup returns CDR1 SGHAT and CDR2 FQNNGV. CDR3 length: 13 residues. V lost 3 bases, J lost 6 bases, and 9 bases lay in between. CDR3 nucleotides: TGTGCCAGCAGCTTGGGCAACTCCAATGAGCAGTTCTTC. Translating it yields CASSLGNSNEQFF.

The chain combines TRBV20-1 with TRBJ1-1, with D uncertain. V lost 3 bases and J 8 bases, leaving 10 bases between the germline ends. Germline V gene sequence: CDR1 DFQATT, CDR2 SNEGSKA (reference sequence). The CDR3 covers 11 residues. The CDR3 loop reads CSASGRREAFF. The CDR3 DNA reads TGCAGTGCTAGTGGCCGCCGAGAAGCTTTCTTT.

This clonotype was recorded many times. The chain joins TRBV4-1 to TRBJ2-5; no clear D. Trimming shortened V by 0 bases and J by 2 bases, and 10 bases separated the two germline ends. Germline V gene data show CDR1 as MGHRA and CDR2 as YSYEKL. The CDR3 sequence is 15 residues long. The CDR3, as DNA: TGCGCCAGCAGCCAAGATCCGCACAGACAAGAGACCCAGTACTTC. Translating it yields CASSQDPHRQETQYF.

The chain couples TRBV20-1 to TRBJ2-1; TRBD2 matches at 8 bases. From germline, CDR1 is DFQATT and CDR2 SNEGSKA (reference sequence). The CDR3 covers 16 residues. Trimming took 2 bases from V and 2 from J; bases not matched to a gene: 8. This CDR3 reads CSARTGPAGAYNEQFF. Written as DNA, the CDR3 is TGCAGTGCTAGAACGGGACCAGCGGGGGCCTACAATGAGCAGTTCTTC.

This chain uses TRBV5-1 with TRBJ1-2; D not certain. Between the trimmed V and J ends, which lost 2 bases and 8 bases, there was a span of 22 bases. The CDR3 covers 16 residues. CDR1 SGHRS and CDR2 YFSETQ come from the germline V gene. The CDR3 DNA reads TGCGCCAGCAGCTTAATAGCGAGAGACACGGGAAGAGGCTACACCTTC. Protein sequence: CASSLIARDTGRGYTF. Filled out from reference TRBV5-1 and TRBJ1-2, the complete variable domain reads KAGVTQTPRYLIKTRGQQVTLSCSPISGHRSVSWYQQTPGQGLQFLFEYFSETQRNKGNFPGRFSGRQFSNSRSEMNVSTLELGDSALYLCASSLIARDTGRGYTFGSGTRLTVV.

The chain links TRBV20-1 to TRBJ2-7; a possible D gene is TRBD2 (6 bases). Germline loops: CDR1 DFQATT, CDR2 SNEGSKA (reference sequence). The CDR3 has 15 amino acids. V gave up 0 bases and J gave up 0 bases, with 12 bases separating them. CDR3 DNA: TGCAGTGCTAGAGATCCGACTAGGCTCTCCTACGAGCAGTACTTC. The encoded protein is CSARDPTRLSYEQYF.

This clonotype occurred a few times. This chain connects TRBV12-3 or TRBV12-4 to TRBJ2-4; no clear D. The V end was cut by 0 bases, the J end by 8 bases, with 11 bases between. The CDR3 extends over 14 amino acids. This CDR3 is CASSLAGYRYIQYF. CDR3 DNA sequence: TGTGCCAGCAGTTTAGCAGGGTATCGGTACATTCAGTACTTC.

This clonotype showed up just a few times. The V and J genes are TRBV5-6 and TRBJ2-7; 10 positions agree with TRBD1. The DNA matches TRBJ2-4 better at its end, which makes the J call doubtful. Germline V gene data show CDR1 as SGHDT and CDR2 as YYEEEE. This CDR3 is 17 amino acids long. CDR3 protein: CASSADFLTGGINIQYF. CDR3 sequence (DNA): TGTGCCAGCAGCGCCGACTTTTTGACAGGGGGCATAAACATTCAGTACTTC.

The chain has TRBV7-2 and TRBJ2-5, with 9 bases lining up with TRBD2. Germline loops: CDR1 SGHTA, CDR2 FQGNSA. This CDR3 region has 18 residues. The junction had 13 bases not matched to a gene; V was cut back by 1 base and J by 4 bases. The CDR3 sequence: CASSLEGLAGMVRETQYF. CDR3 nucleotides: TGTGCCAGCAGCTTAGAAGGGCTAGCGGGGATGGTTCGAGAGACCCAGTACTTC.

The gene calls are TRBV4-1 and TRBJ1-2; no reliable D call. Trimming stripped 5 bases from V and 5 bases from J, with 12 bases between. The CDR3 runs 13 residues. CDR1 and CDR2 (germline): MGHRA, YSYEKL. The CDR3 region has the DNA TGCGCCAGCAGCGTTCCGGGGAAGTATGGCTACACCTTC. It translates to CASSVPGKYGYTF.

This clonotype was seen only a few times. CDR3: CASGSGEQFF. The DNA of the CDR3 is TGTGCCAGCGGGTCCGGTGAGCAGTTCTTC. The V and J genes are TRBV6-6 and TRBJ2-1; no clear D. The CDR3 totals 10 residues. Germline assignment: CDR1 MNHNY and CDR2 SVGAGI (reference sequence). With 8 bases removed from V and 9 bases from J, the gap between germline ends came to 8 bases.

This clonotype has a handful of counts. The chain combines TRBV28 with TRBJ2-4; D is possibly TRBD1 (6 bases). The DNA end is a closer match to TRBJ2-7, so the J assignment may be wrong. Looked up from germline, CDR1 is MDHEN and CDR2 is SYDVKM. The CDR3 totals 12 residues. DNA of the CDR3: TGTGCCAGCAGTACAGGGAGCCACGAGCAGTACTTC. Protein product: CASSTGSHEQYF.

In DNA, the CDR3 is TGTGCCAGCAGCTTACAACAGGGGAACACAGATACGCAGTATTTT. It codes for CASSLQQGNTDTQYF. The V call is TRBV7-2, the J call TRBJ2-3, with 7 bases identical to TRBD1. The CDR3 is 15 amino acids. Germline trimming cut 2 bases from V and 2 bases from J; bases unmatched to any gene: 4. Germline lookup yields CDR1 SGHTA and CDR2 FQGNSA.

This clonotype was picked up a small number of times. The CDR3 is CASSLAEGSAEAFF. The DNA of the CDR3 is TGCGCCAGCAGCTTGGCCGAGGGTTCGGCTGAAGCTTTCTTT. The chain carries TRBV5-1 and TRBJ1-1; unclear D gene. The CDR3 is 14 amino acids. The germline gives CDR1 SGHRS, CDR2 YFSETQ. Deletions cut 0 bases from V and 6 bases from J, with 12 bases between.

The chain uses TRBV20-1 and TRBJ2-2, with 7 bases matching TRBD1. Germline lookup yields CDR1 DFQATT and CDR2 SNEGSKA (reference sequence). This CDR3 comprises 15 residues. Trimming at V came to 2 bases and at J to 6 bases, leaving 9 bases not matched to a gene. This CDR3 reads CSARPTGRVAGELFF. DNA for the CDR3: TGCAGTGCTAGACCGACAGGGAGAGTCGCCGGGGAGCTGTTTTTT.

Regarding this clonotype: The junction departs from the called germline gene at one end, perhaps through a read error. This chain joins TRBV5-1 and TRBJ2-1, with 8 nucleotides matching TRBD2. Germline-derived CDR1 and CDR2 are SGHRS and YFSETQ. This CDR3 comprises 15 residues. The CDR3 sequence: CTSSLASGGLNEQFF. Written as DNA, the CDR3 is TGCACCAGCAGCTTGGCCAGCGGGGGCTTGAATGAGCAGTTCTTC.

The chain uses TRBV12-3 or TRBV12-4 and TRBJ1-2; D unresolved. Trimming cost V 5 bases and J 2 bases, with 12 bases left between them. The CDR3 covers 14 residues. The CDR3 loop is CASSPWTENYGYTF. CDR3 bases: TGTGCCAGCAGTCCATGGACTGAAAACTATGGCTACACCTTC.

The chain has TRBV4-2 and TRBJ2-7, with D possibly matching TRBD1 (5 bases). V was pared by 1 base and J by 6 bases, with 16 bases between. The CDR3 sequence is 15 residues long. Germline-derived CDR1 and CDR2 are LGHNA and YNFKEQ. CDR3 loop: CASSQATQGWAEQYF. CDR3 DNA: TGTGCCAGCAGCCAAGCAACCCAGGGTTGGGCCGAGCAGTACTTC.

CDR3 residues: CASSELKLDTQYF. The CDR3 nucleotides are TGTGCCAGCAGTGAGCTTAAGCTAGATACGCAGTATTTT. This chain joins TRBV2 and TRBJ2-3; D uncertain. V was clipped by 3 bases and J by 5 bases, with 9 bases between them. Germline loops: CDR1 SNHLY, CDR2 FYNNEI. CDR3 length: 13 residues.

J is TRBJ2-5 and V is TRBV9; the D gene is possibly TRBD2 (6 bases). V was pared by 3 bases and J by 0 bases, with 12 bases between. Per the germline V gene, CDR1 is SGDLS and CDR2 is YYNGEE. The length of the CDR3 is 15 residues. The CDR3 coding sequence is TGTGCCAGCAGCGGAACTGGGGGGTACCAAGAGACCCAGTACTTC. Protein product: CASSGTGGYQETQYF.

The J gene is TRBJ1-1, the V gene TRBV28; no reliable D call. V gave up 4 bases and J gave up 4 bases, with 13 bases separating them. This CDR3 spans 14 amino acids. Looked up from germline, CDR1 is MDHEN and CDR2 is SYDVKM. The CDR3 DNA sequence: TGTGCCAGCAGTTCTTCTACTTATATCACTGAAGCTTTCTTT. Amino acids: CASSSSTYITEAFF. Using reference TRBV28 and TRBJ1-1 for the parts outside the CDR3, the full variable domain is DVKVTQSSRYLVKRTGEKVFLECVQDMDHENMFWYRQDPGLGLRLIYFSYDVKMKEKGDIPEGYSVSREKKERFSLILESASTNQTSMYLCASSSSTYITEAFFGQGTRLTVV.

V is TRBV15 and J is TRBJ2-1; 7 bases match TRBD1. Per the germline V gene, CDR1 is LNHNV and CDR2 is YYDKDF (reference sequence). The V and J ends lost 5 bases and 4 bases, in that order; junction bases with no gene match: 5. The CDR3 has 14 residues. The CDR3 protein is CATSQGQLYNEQFF. The CDR3 nucleotides read TGTGCCACCAGCCAGGGACAGCTATACAATGAGCAGTTCTTC.